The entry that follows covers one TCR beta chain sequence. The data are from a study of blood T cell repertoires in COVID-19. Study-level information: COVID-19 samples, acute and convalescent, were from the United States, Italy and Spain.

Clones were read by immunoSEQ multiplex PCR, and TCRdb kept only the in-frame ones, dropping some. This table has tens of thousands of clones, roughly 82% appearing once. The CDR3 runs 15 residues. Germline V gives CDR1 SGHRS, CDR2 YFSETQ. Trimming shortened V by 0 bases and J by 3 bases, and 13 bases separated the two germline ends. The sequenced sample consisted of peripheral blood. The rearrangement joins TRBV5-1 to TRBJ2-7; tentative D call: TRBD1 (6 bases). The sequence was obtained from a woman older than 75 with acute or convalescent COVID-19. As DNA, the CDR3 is TGCGCCAGCAGCTTGGTGGGGACATCTGGCTACGAGCAGTACTTC. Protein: CASSLVGTSGYEQYF.